This is a list of T cell receptor beta chains from one sample in a study of identical twins. TCRdb reprocessed the 5' RACE reads via MiXCR and lists one record per CDR3 protein. The sample holds just under 550,000 distinct CDR3 sequences, 13% to 15% seen once. These same records also appear under a second study, on yellow fever vaccine responses in identical twins.

The sequencing sample was made of CD4+ T cells sorted from blood. These receptors came from a woman aged 18-35 years in good health. The CDR3 runs from the conserved cysteine through the conserved F or W. Fields, in order: J gene, D gene, clone size, V gene, CDR3 protein, CDR3 DNA. A D gene is named only where the DNA matches it firmly. Part of the rows lack a size; the others show once, few, many or a class for expanded clones.

>TRBJ2-7|NA|NA|TRBV18
CASSPPSSRYEQYF
TGTGCCAGCTCACCACCGTCTAGCAGGTACGAGCAGTACTTC
>TRBJ2-5|NA|NA|TRBV6-5
CASSYEATGLGETQYF
TGTGCCAGCAGTTATGAAGCAACAGGGTTAGGAGAGACCCAGTACTTC
>TRBJ2-3|NA|NA|TRBV3-1
CASRPTSGNTQYF
TGTGCCAGCAGACCTACCTCGGGCAATACGCAGTATTTT
>TRBJ1-2|NA|NA|TRBV6-1
CASSEVSNYGYTF
TGTGCCAGCAGTGAAGTTTCCAACTATGGCTACACCTTC
>TRBJ2-2|NA|NA|TRBV5-1
CASSPEWTGELFF
TGCGCCAGCAGCCCAGAGTGGACCGGGGAGCTGTTTTTT
>TRBJ2-1|NA|few|TRBV2
CASSGDSTYNEQFF
TGTGCCAGCAGTGGCGACAGTACCTACAATGAGCAGTTCTTC
>TRBJ2-7|TRBD2|NA|TRBV5-5
CASSQLAGSSYEQYF
TGTGCCAGCAGCCAACTAGCGGGCAGCTCCTACGAGCAGTACTTC
>TRBJ2-1|TRBD2|NA|TRBV6-1
CASSAERGGEQFF
TGTGCCAGCAGTGCCGAGCGGGGGGGTGAGCAGTTCTTC
>TRBJ2-2|NA|many|TRBV5-5
CASSPEGTNTGELFF
TGTGCCAGCAGCCCGGAGGGGACAAACACCGGGGAGCTGTTTTTT
>TRBJ2-1|NA|NA|TRBV5-1
CASSVNSVSSYNEQFF
TGCGCCAGCAGCGTGAACAGTGTGAGCTCCTACAATGAGCAGTTCTTC
>TRBJ2-1|TRBD2|NA|TRBV6-1
CASSEERTSGVLYNEQFF
TGTGCCAGCAGTGAAGAGAGGACTAGCGGGGTTCTATACAATGAGCAGTTCTTC
>TRBJ1-4|NA|NA|TRBV20-1
CSASADATNEKLFF
TGCAGTGCTAGTGCGGATGCAACTAATGAAAAACTGTTTTTT
>TRBJ2-5|TRBD2|NA|TRBV2
CASRGTSGIQETQYF
TGTGCCAGCAGGGGGACTAGCGGGATACAAGAGACCCAGTACTTC
>TRBJ2-3|NA|few|TRBV5-1
CASAAGNTQYF
TGCGCCAGCGCGGCGGGAAATACGCAGTATTTT
>TRBJ2-3|TRBD2|NA|TRBV3-1
CASSPRTSGRSDTQYF
TGTGCCAGCAGCCCCCGGACTAGCGGGAGGTCAGATACGCAGTATTTT
>TRBJ2-7|TRBD2|NA|TRBV15
CATSPGLAGYEQYF
TGTGCCACCAGCCCGGGACTAGCGGGCTACGAGCAGTACTTC
>TRBJ2-2|TRBD2|NA|TRBV5-4
CASSLGAPAGGSGELFF
TGTGCCAGCAGCTTGGGTGCTCCGGCGGGGGGTTCGGGGGAGCTGTTTTTT
>TRBJ2-3|NA|NA|TRBV7-9
CASSHPVDPFDTQYF
TGTGCCAGCAGCCACCCCGTAGACCCGTTCGATACGCAGTATTTT
>TRBJ2-3|TRBD1|NA|TRBV12-3/TRBV12-4
CASSPGQGVGTDTQYF
TGTGCCAGCAGTCCGGGACAGGGAGTCGGGACAGATACGCAGTATTTT
>TRBJ2-5|TRBD2|once|TRBV3-1
CASSTPSGGQETQYF
TGTGCCAGCTCGACGCCTAGCGGGGGACAAGAGACCCAGTACTTC
>TRBJ2-3|NA|NA|TRBV20-1
CSARDFSPTDTQYF
TGCAGTGCTAGAGATTTTAGTCCCACAGATACGCAGTATTTT
>TRBJ2-7|NA|NA|TRBV2
CASNPSLEYEQYF
TGTGCCAGCAACCCTAGCCTAGAGTACGAGCAGTACTTC
>TRBJ2-1|NA|NA|TRBV12-3/TRBV12-4
CASTPSPSYNEQFF
TGTGCCAGCACCCCCTCTCCCTCCTACAATGAGCAGTTCTTC